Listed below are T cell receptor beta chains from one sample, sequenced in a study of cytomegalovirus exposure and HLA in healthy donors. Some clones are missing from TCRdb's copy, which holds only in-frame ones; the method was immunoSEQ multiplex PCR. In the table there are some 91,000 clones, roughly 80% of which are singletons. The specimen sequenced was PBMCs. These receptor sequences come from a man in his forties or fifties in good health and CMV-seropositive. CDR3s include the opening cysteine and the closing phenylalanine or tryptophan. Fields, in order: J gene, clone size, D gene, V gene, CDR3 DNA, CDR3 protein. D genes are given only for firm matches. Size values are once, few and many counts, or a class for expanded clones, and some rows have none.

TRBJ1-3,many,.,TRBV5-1,TGCGCCAGCAGCTTGGAAGGGAGTAACTCTGGAAACACCATATATTTT,CASSLEGSNSGNTIYF
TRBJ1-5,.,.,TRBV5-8,TGTGCCAGCACCATTCTAAGTCAGCCCCAGCATTTT,CASTILSQPQHF
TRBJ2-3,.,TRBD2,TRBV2,TGTGCCAGCAGTGAAAAGTCTACTAGCGGGAGCCTCCGAGGGCAGTATTTT,CASSEKSTSGSLRGQYF
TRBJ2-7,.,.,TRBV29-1,TGCAGCGTTGGCGGCGCTAGCGTTGATCGTAGGTACTTC,CSVGGASVDRRYF
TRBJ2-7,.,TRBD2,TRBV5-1,TGCGCCAGCAGCCCTGGGGCGGGGGCCTACGAGCAGTACTTC,CASSPGAGAYEQYF
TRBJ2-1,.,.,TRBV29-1,TGCAGCGCCAACAGGGGAGGTAATGAGCAGTTCTTC,CSANRGGNEQFF
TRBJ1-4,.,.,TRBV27,TGTGCCAGCAGTTTATCGGGGGCAGATGAAAAACTGTTTTTT,CASSLSGADEKLFF
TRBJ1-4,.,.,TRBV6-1,TGTGCCAGCAGTGAAAGGCAGGGCTTTGCAACTAATGAAAAACTGTTTTTT,CASSERQGFATNEKLFF
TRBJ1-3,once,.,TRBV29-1,TGCAGCGCTATCCAGGGCGTCTCTGGAAACACCATATATTTT,CSAIQGVSGNTIYF
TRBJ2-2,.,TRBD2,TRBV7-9,TGTGCCAGCAGCCGGGGACTAGCGGGACCGAACACCGGGGAGCTGTTTTTT,CASSRGLAGPNTGELFF
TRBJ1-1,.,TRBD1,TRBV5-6,TGTGCCAGCAGCTCGGGACAGTTCCACACTGAAGCTTTCTTT,CASSSGQFHTEAFF
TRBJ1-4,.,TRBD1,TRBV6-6,TGTGCCAGCGCCGGGACAGGGGGTTCAACTAATGAAAAACTGTTTTTT,CASAGTGGSTNEKLFF
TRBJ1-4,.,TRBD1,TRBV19,TGTGCCAGTTCCCCCACCGGGACAGGGCCGGTTGTGGAAAAACTGTTTTTT,CASSPTGTGPVVEKLFF
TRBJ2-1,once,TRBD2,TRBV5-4,TGTGCCAGCAGCTCTCCGACAGGGATAGTGGCGGGGGGGCTTGAGCAGTTCTTC,CASSSPTGIVAGGLEQFF
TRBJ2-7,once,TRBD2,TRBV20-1,TGCAGTGCTCGACGGGGGGACGAGCAGTACTTC,CSARRGDEQYF
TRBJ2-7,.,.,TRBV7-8,TGTGCCAGCAGCCCTAGAGATACCTACGAGCAGTACTTC,CASSPRDTYEQYF
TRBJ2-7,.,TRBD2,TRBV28,TGTGCCAGCAGTTTAACGGTTGGCGGGAGACGCATCGAGCAGTACTTC,CASSLTVGGRRIEQYF
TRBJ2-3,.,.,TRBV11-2,TGTGCCAGCAGCGAAGGGAGACGAACGCAGTATTTT,CASSEGRRTQYF
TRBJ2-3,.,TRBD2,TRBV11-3,TGTGCCAGCAGCCCAAGCGGGAGGGACACAGATACGCAGTATTTT,CASSPSGRDTDTQYF
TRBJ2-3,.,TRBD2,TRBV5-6,TGTGCCAGCAGAGAACCGGGACTAGCGGTTTACACAGATACGCAGTATTTT,CASREPGLAVYTDTQYF
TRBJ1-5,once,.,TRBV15,TGTGCCACCAGCAGAGAGCAGGGAAGCAATCAGCCCCAGCATTTT,CATSREQGSNQPQHF
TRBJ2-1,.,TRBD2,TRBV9,TGTGCCAGCAACCCGGGACTAGAAGGGTGGGATGAGCAGTTCTTC,CASNPGLEGWDEQFF
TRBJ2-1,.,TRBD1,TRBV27,TGTGCCAGCAGTTCGACAGGGCCCCAGCCATACAATGAGCAGTTCTTC,CASSSTGPQPYNEQFF
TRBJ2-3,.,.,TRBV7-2,TGTGCCAGCAGCTCCACAGGGCCCAGGGATACGCAGTATTTT,CASSSTGPRDTQYF
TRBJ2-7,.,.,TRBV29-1,TGCAGCGTCAGGGCCCTTAGAGGCGAGCAGTACTTC,CSVRALRGEQYF
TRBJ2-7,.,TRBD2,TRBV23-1,TGCGCCAGCAGTCAATCGGGGACTAGCGGGAGCGTCTACGAGCAGTACTTC,CASSQSGTSGSVYEQYF
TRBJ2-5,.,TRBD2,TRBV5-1,TGCGCCAGCAGCTCTGGGACTAGCGGGGTTTTTGAGACCCAGTACTTC,CASSSGTSGVFETQYF
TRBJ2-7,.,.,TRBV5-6,TGTGCCAGCAGCTTGTCTAGGACAGCTCTTATATACGAGCAGTACTTC,CASSLSRTALIYEQYF
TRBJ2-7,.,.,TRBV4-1,TGCGCCAGCAGCAACGGACTCCAACGGGAGCAGTACTTC,CASSNGLQREQYF
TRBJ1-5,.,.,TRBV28,TGTGCCAGCAGTTTTGTCGGTAATCAGCCCCAGCATTTT,CASSFVGNQPQHF
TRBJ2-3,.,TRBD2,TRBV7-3,TGTGCCAGCAGCTTAACAGGGCGGGGGGGACCTCAGGATACGCAGTATTTT,CASSLTGRGGPQDTQYF
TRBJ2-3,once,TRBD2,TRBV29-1,TGCAGCGTACGGGACTACACCACAGATACGCAGTATTTT,CSVRDYTTDTQYF
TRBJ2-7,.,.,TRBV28,TGTGCCAGCAGTTTCGGGACAAGTGACTACGAGCAGTACTTC,CASSFGTSDYEQYF
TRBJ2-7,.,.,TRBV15,TGTGCCACCAGCAGAGATCCCAGCTCCTACGAGCAGTACTTC,CATSRDPSSYEQYF
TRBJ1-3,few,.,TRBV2,TGTGCCAGCAGTGACATCTCTGGAAACACCATATATTTT,CASSDISGNTIYF
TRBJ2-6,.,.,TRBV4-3,TGCGCCAGCAGCCAAGACAGTGGGGCAACTGGGGCCAACGTCCTGACTTTC,CASSQDSGATGANVLTF
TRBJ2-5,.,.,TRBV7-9,TGTGCCAGCAGCTCTCGGGTAGGGGTTGAGACCCAGTACTTC,CASSSRVGVETQYF
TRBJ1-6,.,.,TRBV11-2,TGTGCCAGCAGCTTAGCGCAGGTCTATAATTCACCCCTCCACTTT,CASSLAQVYNSPLHF
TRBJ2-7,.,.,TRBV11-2,TGTGCCAGCAGCTTAGAACGCGGGGGCCCAGGGAACGAGCAGTACTTC,CASSLERGGPGNEQYF
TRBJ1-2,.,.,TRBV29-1,TGCAGCGTGCGGGACTCCCGAGGATTCCTCTATGGCTACACCTTC,CSVRDSRGFLYGYTF
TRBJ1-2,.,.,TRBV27,TGTGCCAGCAGCCTTGACAGACACTATGGCTACACCTTC,CASSLDRHYGYTF
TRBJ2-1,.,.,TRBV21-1,TGTGCCAGCAGCAAAGGGGAGGACCCTAGCGCACACAATGAGCAGTTCTTC,CASSKGEDPSAHNEQFF
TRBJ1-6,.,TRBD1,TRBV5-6,TGTGCCAGCAGCTCTAGGTCGACAGGGGGCAGGTATTCACCCCTCCACTTT,CASSSRSTGGRYSPLHF
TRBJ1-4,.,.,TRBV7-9,TGTGCCAGCAGCTTGGCAGGGGCCGGAACTAATGAAAAACTGTTTTTT,CASSLAGAGTNEKLFF
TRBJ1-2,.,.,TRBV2,TGTGCCAGCGGGACACGTGGCTATGGCTACACCTTC,CASGTRGYGYTF
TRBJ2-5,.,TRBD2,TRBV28,TGTGCCAGCAGTTTACTAGCGGAGGAGCAGTACTTC,CASSLLAEEQYF
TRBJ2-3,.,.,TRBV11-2,TGTGCCAGCAGCTTTGCGCTAAAGGGCGGGAGCACAGATACGCAGTATTTT,CASSFALKGGSTDTQYF
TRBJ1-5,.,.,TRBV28,TGTGCCAGCAGTGACGGGGGGATCGGCAATCAGCCCCAGCATTTT,CASSDGGIGNQPQHF
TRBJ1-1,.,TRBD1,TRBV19,TGTGCCAGCAACTCGCAAGGACAGGGTGAAGCTTTCTTT,CASNSQGQGEAFF